Below are 16 T cell receptor beta chains sequenced from a single sample in a study of blood T cells in healthy people across ages. Alongside a J-beta primer mix, a sample-barcoded 5' primer served in a second PCR lasting about 7 to 12 cycles. TCRdb re-analysed the 5' RACE reads in MiXCR, keeping a single row per CDR3 protein. The sample has hundreds of thousands of distinct CDR3 sequences, around 28% seen once. Sequenced input: blood. These receptors came from an elderly woman in good health.

This rearrangement joins TRBV2 to TRBJ1-2; TRBD1 aligns across 7 bases. The trim removed 6 bases at V and 8 bases at J, leaving 15 bases unmatched. Germline V gene data show CDR1 as SNHLY and CDR2 as FYNNEI. The CDR3 length is 15 residues. In nucleotides, the CDR3 is TGTGCCAGCAGCCATGGAGAAGGGGGCGCTGGGGGCTACACCTTC. Encoded protein: CASSHGEGGAGGYTF.

This clonotype was counted at least ten times. This chain joins TRBV12-3 or TRBV12-4 and TRBJ1-2, with D possibly being TRBD1 (5 bases). CDR3 length: 10 amino acids. V lost 10 bases, J lost 5 bases, and 8 bases lay in between. CDR3 in amino acids: CATGSYGYTF. In DNA form, the CDR3 reads TGTGCCACAGGGTCTTATGGCTACACCTTC.

There are many counts of this clonotype. The rearrangement uses TRBV20-1 and TRBJ2-1, with 12 nucleotides matching TRBD2. The CDR3 has 18 residues. CDR1 DFQATT and CDR2 SNEGSKA come from the germline V gene (reference sequence). With 1 base clipped from V and 7 bases from J, the junction kept 14 bases outside the gene matches. The CDR3 DNA reads as TGCAGTGCTAGAGTCAGGCTAGCGGGGGGGCCATTTTATAATGAGCAGTTCTTC. Its translation: CSARVRLAGGPFYNEQFF.

This clonotype was recorded at least ten times. This chain uses TRBV28 with TRBJ2-3; tentative D call: TRBD1 (5 bases). CDR1 MDHEN and CDR2 SYDVKM come from the germline V gene. The CDR3 contains 12 residues. Trimming removed 5 bases from V and 10 bases from J, with 13 bases in between. The CDR3 region is CASSGAGRSQYF. Written as DNA, the CDR3 is TGTGCCAGCAGTGGGGCTGGGCGGTCGCAGTATTTT.

A word on this clonotype: A much more abundant neighbour one base away suggests this may be a read error. The rearrangement links TRBV12-3 or TRBV12-4 to TRBJ2-7, with TRBD1 identical over 7 bases. The CDR3 sequence is 13 residues long. The CDR3, as DNA: TGTGTCAGCAGACCGACAGGGTCCTACGAGCAGTACTTC. This sequence encodes CVSRPTGSYEQYF.

Concerning this clonotype: One junction end does not reproduce the germline sequence, and a read error may be involved. The rearrangement uses TRBV12-3 or TRBV12-4 and TRBJ2-3; maybe TRBD2 (5 bases). This CDR3 comprises 15 residues. CDR3 sequence reads: CASSLDLGSADTEYF. In DNA form, the CDR3 reads TGTGCCAGCAGTTTAGATTTGGGGAGCGCAGATACGGAGTATTTT.

The chain recombines TRBV6-5 with TRBJ1-1, with 7 bases aligning to TRBD1. The CDR3 is 13 residues long. V lost 8 bases and J lost 2; bases outside the gene matches: 5. Germline CDR1 reads MNHEY; CDR2 reads SVGAGI. The CDR3 region is CASYRGRNTEAFF. In nucleotides, the CDR3 is TGTGCCAGCTACAGGGGCCGAAACACTGAAGCTTTCTTT.

This clonotype occurred many times. The CDR3 nucleotides are TGCGCCAGCAGCCCGAGGGGACAGCAAGCAGATACGCAGTATTTT. This translates into CASSPRGQQADTQYF. The chain couples TRBV5-1 to TRBJ2-3, with TRBD1 matching 7 bases. CDR3 length: 15 residues. Losses at the gene ends were 4 bases for V and 4 bases for J; bases not matched to a gene: 9. Looked up from germline, CDR1 is SGHRS and CDR2 is YFSETQ.

This clonotype showed up many times. J is TRBJ2-5 and V is TRBV18; 7 positions agree with TRBD2. Germline-derived CDR1 and CDR2 are KGHSH and LQKENI. Losses at the gene ends were 6 bases for V and 5 bases for J; bases not matched to a gene: 6. This CDR3 spans 13 amino acids. This CDR3 reads CASSYGAGETQYF. The CDR3 nucleotides are TGTGCCAGCTCCTACGGAGCGGGGGAGACCCAGTACTTC.

About this clonotype: A read error may be the cause here, since a much bigger clone is one base away. The V and J genes are TRBV7-2 and TRBJ2-1; TRBD2 matches 11 bases. After removal of 4 bases from V and 5 bases from J, the junction contained 4 bases not matched to a gene. Germline CDR1 and CDR2: SGHTA and FQGNSA. This CDR3 spans 15 amino acids. The CDR3 region is CTSSSTSGVNNEQFF. The DNA of the CDR3 is TGTACCAGCAGCTCGACTAGCGGGGTTAACAATGAGCAGTTCTTC.

The sample holds many counts of this clonotype. The rearrangement links TRBV20-1 to TRBJ2-3; 11 bases fit TRBD2. Germline V gene lookup returns CDR1 DFQATT and CDR2 SNEGSKA (reference sequence). The V gene end was trimmed by 5 bases and the J gene end by 5 bases; junction bases not matched to a gene: 6. The CDR3 sequence is 14 residues long. The CDR3: CSAETSGGRDTQYF. CDR3 sequence (DNA): TGCAGTGCTGAAACTAGCGGGGGTCGAGATACGCAGTATTTT.

This clonotype showed up many times. The chain uses TRBV3-1 and TRBJ1-2; 8 bases agree with TRBD1. The germline V gene encodes CDR1 LGHDT and CDR2 YNNKEL (reference sequence). J was trimmed by 7 bases and V by 4 bases; bases with no gene match: 8. This CDR3 has 14 residues. The CDR3: CASSLRQGRGGYTF. In DNA form, the CDR3 reads TGTGCCAGCAGCCTTCGACAGGGGAGGGGTGGCTACACCTTC.

The chain employs TRBV10-3 and TRBJ1-1; D not certain. The CDR3 consists of 13 residues. Trimming took off 10 bases at V and 2 bases at J, with 14 bases between the two ends. Germline CDR1 ENHRY, CDR2 SYGVKD. CDR3: CATLEPLNTEAFF. The DNA for the CDR3 is TGTGCCACCCTAGAGCCCTTAAACACTGAAGCTTTCTTT.

This clonotype was observed at least ten times. The V call is TRBV3-1, the J call TRBJ1-2; weak D call: TRBD1 (6 bases). Looked up from germline, CDR1 is LGHDT and CDR2 is YNNKEL (reference sequence). The CDR3 consists of 13 residues. The V end lost 7 bases, the J end lost 1 base, and 10 bases lay between the germline ends. CDR3 coding DNA: TGTGCCAGCAAACAGGGTATTAACTATGGCTACACCTTC. Translated, it gives CASKQGINYGYTF. Looking up the rest from reference TRBV3-1 and TRBJ1-2 gives the full variable domain: DTAVSQTPKYLVTQMGNDKSIKCEQNLGHDTMYWYKQDSKKFLKIMFSYNNKELIINETVPNRFSPKSPDKAHLNLHINSLELGDSAVYFCASKQGINYGYTFGSGTRLTVV.

This sequence joins TRBV11-2 and TRBJ1-5, with D perhaps matching TRBD1 (5 bases). The germline V gene has CDR1 SGHAT and CDR2 FQNNGV. CDR3 length: 15 amino acids. V lost 10 bases and J 3 bases, leaving 19 bases between the germline ends. CDR3 sequence (DNA): TGTGCCACCAAATTAGGGGACCTCAACAATCAGCCCCAGCATTTT. It translates to CATKLGDLNNQPQHF.

This clonotype was seen at least ten times. J is TRBJ1-5 and V is TRBV5-5; TRBD1 matches at 8 bases. Germline V gene sequence: CDR1 SGHKS, CDR2 YYEKEE (reference sequence). Trimming cost V 0 bases and J 5 bases; bases outside gene matches: 4. The CDR3 is 15 residues long. This CDR3 reads CASSLGGTGHQPQHF. The CDR3 DNA sequence: TGTGCCAGCAGCTTGGGCGGGACAGGACATCAGCCCCAGCATTTT.